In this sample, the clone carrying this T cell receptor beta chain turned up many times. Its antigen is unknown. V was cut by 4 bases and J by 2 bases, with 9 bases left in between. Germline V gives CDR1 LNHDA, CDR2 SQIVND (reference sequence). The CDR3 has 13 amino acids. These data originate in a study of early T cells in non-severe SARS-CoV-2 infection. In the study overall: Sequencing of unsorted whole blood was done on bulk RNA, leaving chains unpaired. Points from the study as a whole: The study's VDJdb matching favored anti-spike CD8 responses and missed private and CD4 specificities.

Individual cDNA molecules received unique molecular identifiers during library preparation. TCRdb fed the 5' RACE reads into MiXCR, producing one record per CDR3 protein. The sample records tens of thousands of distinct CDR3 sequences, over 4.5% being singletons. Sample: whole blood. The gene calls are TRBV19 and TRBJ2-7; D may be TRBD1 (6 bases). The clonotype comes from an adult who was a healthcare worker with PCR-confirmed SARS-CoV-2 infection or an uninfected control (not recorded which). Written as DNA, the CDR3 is TGTGCCAGTAGTACCACAGGGCCCTACGAGCAGTACTTC. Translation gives CASSTTGPYEQYF.